Shown below are 26 T cell receptor beta chains from a single sample sequenced in a study of cytomegalovirus exposure and HLA in healthy donors. The PCR had 60 Vbeta and 13 Jbeta primers. Generated by immunoSEQ multiplex PCR, the TCRdb table keeps only in-frame clones and is missing some. The data contain roughly 180,000 clones, under 9.5% of them singletons. Sequencing was performed on PBMCs. Receptors originate from a young woman in good health and CMV-seropositive.

The chain carries TRBV6-5 and TRBJ2-1; TRBD2 aligns across 8 bases. Germline assignment: CDR1 MNHEY and CDR2 SVGAGI. V shed 7 bases, J shed 7 bases, and the junction held 12 bases outside the gene matches. The CDR3 extends over 15 amino acids. The CDR3 bases are TGTGCCAGCATGGCCGGGAGGGCCGGTCGGAATGAGCAGTTCTTC. Its translation: CASMAGRAGRNEQFF.

The CDR3 DNA reads as TGTGCCTGGTCAATACTAGCTTTGGGGACAGATACGCAGTATTTT. Amino acids: CAWSILALGTDTQYF. V and J are TRBV30 and TRBJ2-3; perhaps TRBD2 as D (6 bases). The germline V gene encodes CDR1 GTSNPN and CDR2 SVGIG (reference sequence). V lost 5 bases and J lost 3, with 18 bases in between. The CDR3 runs 15 residues.

This clone showed up just a few times. The chain has TRBV18 and TRBJ2-7; 10 positions agree with TRBD1. Germline V gives CDR1 KGHSH, CDR2 LQKENI. There are 15 residues in the CDR3. The V gene end was trimmed by 3 bases and the J gene end by 4 bases; junction bases not matched to a gene: 6. This CDR3 reads CASSPWDRGSYEQYF. The CDR3 DNA reads TGTGCCAGCTCACCTTGGGACAGGGGTTCGTACGAGCAGTACTTC. Supplemented by reference TRBV18 and TRBJ2-7, the full variable domain reads NAGVMQNPRHLVRRRGQEARLRCSPMKGHSHVYWYRQLPEEGLKFMVYLQKENIIDESGMPKERFSAEFPKEGPSILRIQQVVRGDSAAYFCASSPWDRGSYEQYFGPGTRLTVT.

The chain carries TRBV6-1 and TRBJ1-5, with D possibly being TRBD1 (5 bases). Trimming stripped 6 bases from V and 3 bases from J, with 9 bases between. CDR3 length equals 13 residues. In germline, CDR1 is MNHNS, CDR2 SASEGT. The CDR3 DNA reads TGTGCCAGCAGCAGACAGTACAATCAGCCCCAGCATTTT. It codes for CASSRQYNQPQHF.

Concerning this clone: At one end the junction does not follow the germline gene, possibly because of a read error. V gene TRBV11-2 combines with J gene TRBJ1-1, with a weak D call TRBD1 (6 bases). In germline, CDR1 is SGHAT, CDR2 FQNNGV. CDR3 length: 16 residues. For the CDR3, the DNA is TGTGCCAGCAGCTTAAAGCTGAACAGGGTGAAAACTGAAGCTTTCTTT. This sequence encodes CASSLKLNRVKTEAFF.

The V gene is TRBV18, the J gene TRBJ2-3, with unresolved D. There are 14 residues in the CDR3. CDR1 KGHSH and CDR2 LQKENI come from the germline V gene. Trimming shortened V by 3 bases and J by 0 bases, and 7 bases separated the two germline ends. The CDR3 spells CASSPPSSTDTQYF. CDR3 coding DNA: TGTGCCAGCTCACCCCCTTCTAGCACAGATACGCAGTATTTT. The full variable domain, in which reference TRBV18 and TRBJ2-3 provide the parts outside the CDR3, is NAGVMQNPRHLVRRRGQEARLRCSPMKGHSHVYWYRQLPEEGLKFMVYLQKENIIDESGMPKERFSAEFPKEGPSILRIQQVVRGDSAAYFCASSPPSSTDTQYFGPGTRLTVL.

The CDR3 bases are TGTGCCAGTAGGTTTCCGGGACAGATGACTTATGGCTACACCTTC. The encoded protein is CASRFPGQMTYGYTF. The chain recombines TRBV19 with TRBJ1-2; 7 nucleotides align to TRBD1. CDR1 LNHDA and CDR2 SQIVND come from the germline V gene (reference sequence). The CDR3 contains 15 residues. Trimming took 6 bases from V and 5 from J; bases not matched to a gene: 12.

The chain links TRBV7-2 to TRBJ2-5; 9 bases are a match to TRBD2. The end of the DNA aligns better with TRBJ2-7, so the J call may be wrong. The CDR3 runs 16 residues. Germline CDR1 SGHTA, CDR2 FQGNSA. The CDR3 is CASSRLSGSGVYEQYF. CDR3 in DNA: TGTGCCAGCAGCCGGCTTAGCGGGAGTGGAGTGTACGAGCAGTACTTC.

This clone appeared a few times. The genes are TRBV19 and TRBJ2-2, with TRBD2 identical over 7 bases. The CDR3 has 21 residues. The germline V gene encodes CDR1 LNHDA and CDR2 SQIVND (reference sequence). J was trimmed by 0 bases and V by 5 bases; bases with no gene match: 21. Written as DNA, the CDR3 is TGTGCCAGTAGTCCTCTCCGGGGCGGGAGAGGAAGCACCTCGAACACCGGGGAGCTGTTTTTT. Protein sequence: CASSPLRGGRGSTSNTGELFF.

The genes are TRBV27 and TRBJ1-4; maybe TRBD1 (6 bases). The CDR3 is made up of 14 amino acids. V was clipped by 3 bases and J by 4 bases, with 9 bases between them. Germline-derived CDR1 and CDR2 are MNHEY and SMNVEV (reference sequence). The chain's CDR3 is CASSFDRINEKLFF. The CDR3 nucleotides read TGTGCCAGCAGTTTTGACAGGATTAATGAAAAACTGTTTTTT.

This clone was recorded a few times. The CDR3 nucleotides read TGTGCCAGCAATATAGACCAGGGAAGAACTAACTATGGCTACACCTTC. Its protein product is CASNIDQGRTNYGYTF. The rearrangement links TRBV28 to TRBJ1-2; TRBD1 might be the D (5 bases). The germline CDR1 and CDR2 sequences are MDHEN and SYDVKM. The CDR3 contains 16 residues. The germline V and J ends were trimmed by 7 bases and 0 bases, with 18 bases remaining between them.

The chain links TRBV19 to TRBJ2-2; perhaps TRBD1 as D (5 bases). V lost 6 bases, J lost 1 base, and 15 bases lay in between. The CDR3 loop spans 16 amino acids. Per germline, CDR1 LNHDA and CDR2 SQIVND (reference sequence). This CDR3 is CASRLLTAQNTGELFF. In nucleotides, the CDR3 is TGTGCCAGTAGATTATTGACAGCTCAGAACACCGGGGAGCTGTTTTTT.

This clone has only a few counts. The chain couples TRBV19 to TRBJ2-7, with 8 bases aligning to TRBD2. CDR1 and CDR2 (germline): LNHDA, SQIVND (reference sequence). The CDR3 length is 13 residues. J lost 2 bases, V lost 6 bases, and 3 bases had no gene match. CDR3 residues: CASSREGTYEQYF. The CDR3 nucleotides are TGTGCCAGTAGCCGGGAGGGGACCTACGAGCAGTACTTC.

This clone was observed a few times. The V and J genes are TRBV6-5 and TRBJ2-1; TRBD2 is a possible D gene (5 bases). CDR1 MNHEY and CDR2 SVGAGI come from the germline V gene. This CDR3 comprises 16 residues. The V end lost 2 bases, the J end lost 5 bases, and 16 bases lay between the germline ends. The CDR3 nucleotides read TGTGCCAGCAGTTACGATTTAAGCGGACCCAACAATGAGCAGTTCTTC. Translation: CASSYDLSGPNNEQFF.

The genes are TRBV7-9 and TRBJ2-6, with 10 bases fitting TRBD1. Germline CDR1 reads SEHNR; CDR2 reads FQNEAQ (reference sequence). Unmatched junction bases numbered 9, after V lost 2 bases and J lost 2 bases. This CDR3 comprises 19 residues. The CDR3 loop is CASSLLWDRGFTGANVLTF. CDR3 DNA: TGTGCCAGCAGCTTACTTTGGGACAGGGGTTTTACTGGGGCCAACGTCCTGACTTTC.

This clone occurred a few times. This sequence joins TRBV6-6 and TRBJ2-5, with D possibly being TRBD2 (5 bases). The CDR3 consists of 14 residues. Per germline, CDR1 MNHNY and CDR2 SVGAGI (reference sequence). V was trimmed by 2 bases and J by 3 bases, leaving 10 bases between them. Here the CDR3 reads CASSYTRRKETQYF. For the CDR3, the DNA is TGTGCCAGCAGTTACACTAGGAGAAAAGAGACCCAGTACTTC.

This clone was found a few times. The chain is built from TRBV6-5 and TRBJ2-7, with 8 positions matching TRBD2. Looked up from germline, CDR1 is MNHEY and CDR2 is SVGAGI. V shed 6 bases, J shed 2 bases, and the junction held 9 bases outside the gene matches. CDR3 size: 15 residues. CDR3 protein: CASRQGRLATYEQYF. The CDR3 nucleotides read TGTGCCAGCAGGCAGGGACGACTAGCGACCTACGAGCAGTACTTC.

The chain recombines TRBV4-2 with TRBJ2-3, with 11 bases that match TRBD1. From germline, CDR1 is LGHNA and CDR2 YNFKEQ. V lost 1 base, J lost 4 bases, and 4 bases stayed unmatched. CDR3 size: 16 residues. Here the CDR3 DNA reads TGTGCCAGCAGCCAAGTAAGGGGACAGGGGGCAGATACGCAGTATTTT. Translating gives CASSQVRGQGADTQYF.

The chain's CDR3 is CAWTGDSYNEQFF. CDR3 sequence (DNA): TGTGCCTGGACAGGGGACTCCTACAATGAGCAGTTCTTC. The gene calls are TRBV30 and TRBJ2-1; D is possibly TRBD1 (6 bases). The CDR3 consists of 13 residues. The V end was cut by 4 bases, the J end by 0 bases, with 7 bases between. Germline values: CDR1 GTSNPN, CDR2 SVGIG (reference sequence).

This clone was counted only a few times. The chain employs TRBV5-4 and TRBJ2-5, with 11 bases aligning to TRBD1. The CDR3 length is 16 residues. Germline V lookup: CDR1 SGHNT, CDR2 YYREEE (reference sequence). The V gene end was trimmed by 5 bases and the J gene end by 3 bases; junction bases not matched to a gene: 9. CDR3 nucleotides: TGTGCCAGCAGTTGGATACGGGACAGGGGGAAAGAGACCCAGTACTTC. Encoded protein: CASSWIRDRGKETQYF.

This clone was seen only once. This chain links TRBV7-9 with TRBJ2-3; D may be TRBD1 (7 bases). The CDR3 is 16 residues long. From germline, CDR1 is SEHNR and CDR2 FQNEAQ (reference sequence). V dropped 5 bases and J dropped 3 bases, with 18 bases sitting between them. The CDR3 nucleotides read TGTGCCAGCAGCCTCGGAGGAGGGGGCAGTACAGATACGCAGTATTTT. This sequence encodes CASSLGGGGSTDTQYF.

The V gene is TRBV7-9, the J gene TRBJ2-5; 7 bases are a match to TRBD1. Per the germline V gene, CDR1 is SEHNR and CDR2 is FQNEAQ (reference sequence). The CDR3 sequence is 16 residues long. V shed 2 bases and J 6 bases; nucleotides not matched to a gene: 12. CDR3: CASSLKSAGGIKTQYF. The CDR3 nucleotides read TGTGCCAGCAGCTTAAAAAGTGCAGGGGGTATCAAGACCCAGTACTTC. The variable domain in full, with the rest retrieved from reference TRBV7-9 and TRBJ2-5, is DTGVSQNPRHKITKRGQNVTFRCDPISEHNRLYWYRQTLGQGPEFLTYFQNEAQLEKSRLLSDRFSAERPKGSFSTLEIQRTEQGDSAMYLCASSLKSAGGIKTQYFGPGTRLLVL.

This clone was counted a few times. This chain joins TRBV20-1 and TRBJ1-3, with no clear D. Trimming removed 6 bases from V and 4 bases from J, with 7 bases in between. Germline CDR1 reads DFQATT; CDR2 reads SNEGSKA (reference sequence). The CDR3 has 11 amino acids. The CDR3 reads CSASEGNTIYF. CDR3 DNA: TGCAGTGCCTCCGAGGGAAACACCATATATTTT.

This chain connects TRBV9 to TRBJ2-2; a possible D gene is TRBD2 (6 bases). In germline, CDR1 is SGDLS, CDR2 YYNGEE. V was cut by 6 bases and J by 2 bases, with 11 bases left in between. This CDR3 is 14 amino acids long. In DNA, the CDR3 is TGTGCCAGCACCGGGGGAGCAAACACCGGGGAGCTGTTTTTT. Protein sequence: CASTGGANTGELFF.

This clone was found a few times. J is TRBJ1-5 and V is TRBV6-1, with 7 bases lining up with TRBD1. The CDR3 sequence is 19 residues long. Losses at the gene ends were 2 bases for V and 0 bases for J; bases not matched to a gene: 13. The germline gives CDR1 MNHNS, CDR2 SASEGT. This CDR3 reads CASSEHRGSSTYSNQPQHF. DNA for the CDR3: TGTGCCAGCAGTGAACACAGGGGAAGTTCTACGTATAGCAATCAGCCCCAGCATTTT.

This clone was seen a handful of times. The chain links TRBV5-1 to TRBJ2-5, with TRBD2 matching over 9 bases. The CDR3 has 17 amino acids. After removal of 4 bases from V and 3 bases from J, the junction contained 13 bases not matched to a gene. Germline CDR1 reads SGHRS; CDR2 reads YFSETQ. The CDR3 protein is CASSLGGRIAGEETQYF. The CDR3 nucleotides are TGCGCCAGCAGCCTAGGGGGACGTATAGCGGGAGAAGAGACCCAGTACTTC.